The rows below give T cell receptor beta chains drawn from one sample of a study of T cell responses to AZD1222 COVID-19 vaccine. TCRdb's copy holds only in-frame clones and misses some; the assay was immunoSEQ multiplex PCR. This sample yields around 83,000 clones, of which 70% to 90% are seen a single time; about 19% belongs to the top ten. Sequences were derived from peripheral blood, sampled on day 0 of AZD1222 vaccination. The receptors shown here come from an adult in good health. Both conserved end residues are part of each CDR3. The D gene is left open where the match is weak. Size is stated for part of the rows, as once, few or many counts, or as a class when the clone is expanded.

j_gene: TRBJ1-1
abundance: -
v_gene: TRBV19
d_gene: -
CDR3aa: CASRTGYNTEAFF
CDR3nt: TGTGCCAGTAGGACCGGATATAACACTGAAGCTTTCTTT

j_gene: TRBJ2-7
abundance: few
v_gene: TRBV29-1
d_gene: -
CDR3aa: CSVEPDNSYEQYF
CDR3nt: TGCAGCGTTGAACCCGATAACTCCTACGAGCAGTACTTC

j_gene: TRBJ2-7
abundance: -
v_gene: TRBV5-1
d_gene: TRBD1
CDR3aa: CASSVTGGTSYEQYF
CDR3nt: TGCGCCAGCAGCGTCACAGGGGGTACGTCGTACGAGCAGTACTTC

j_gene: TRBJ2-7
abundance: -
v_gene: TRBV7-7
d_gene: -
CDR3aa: CASSLSSSSYEQYF
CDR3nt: TGTGCCAGCAGCTTAAGTAGCTCCTCCTACGAGCAGTACTTC

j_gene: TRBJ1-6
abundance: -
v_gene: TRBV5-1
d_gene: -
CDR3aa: CASSDNDSLGSPLHF
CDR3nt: TGCGCCAGCAGCGATAATGACAGTCTTGGTTCACCCCTCCACTTT

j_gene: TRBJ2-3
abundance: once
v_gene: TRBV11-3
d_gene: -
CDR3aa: CASSLDSFTDTQYF
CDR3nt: TGTGCCAGCAGTTTGGACAGTTTCACAGATACGCAGTATTTT

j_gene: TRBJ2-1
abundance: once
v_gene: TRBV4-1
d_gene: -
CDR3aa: CASSRGSGASNEQFF
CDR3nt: TGCGCCAGCAGCCGAGGTTCAGGGGCAAGCAATGAGCAGTTCTTC

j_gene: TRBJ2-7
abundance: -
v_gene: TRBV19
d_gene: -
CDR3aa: CASKKSTYEQYF
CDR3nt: TGTGCCAGTAAAAAAAGCACCTACGAGCAGTACTTC

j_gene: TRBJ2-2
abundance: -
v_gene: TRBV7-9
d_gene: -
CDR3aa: CASSFRPMNTGELFF
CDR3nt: TGTGCCAGCAGCTTTCGGCCAATGAACACCGGGGAGCTGTTTTTT

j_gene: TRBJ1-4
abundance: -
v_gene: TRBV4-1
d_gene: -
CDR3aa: CASSQRGETEKLFF
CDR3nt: TGCGCCAGCAGCCAGAGGGGGGAGACCGAAAAACTGTTTTTT

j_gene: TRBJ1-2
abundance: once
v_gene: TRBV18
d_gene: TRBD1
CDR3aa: CASSPRGPQTGYYGYTF
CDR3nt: TGTGCCAGCTCACCACGGGGCCCTCAGACAGGGTACTATGGCTACACCTTC

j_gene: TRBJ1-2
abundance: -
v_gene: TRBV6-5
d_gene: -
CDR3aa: CASSYSGWGYTF
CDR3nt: TGTGCCAGCAGTTACTCCGGTTGGGGCTACACCTTC

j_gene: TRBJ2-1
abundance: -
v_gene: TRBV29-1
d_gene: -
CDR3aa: CSVGDRTLSYNEQFF
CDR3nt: TGCAGCGTCGGTGACAGGACCCTCTCCTACAATGAGCAGTTCTTC

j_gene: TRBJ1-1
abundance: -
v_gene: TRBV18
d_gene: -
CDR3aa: CASSPGQNTEAFF
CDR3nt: TGTGCCAGCTCACCGGGACAGAACACTGAAGCTTTCTTT

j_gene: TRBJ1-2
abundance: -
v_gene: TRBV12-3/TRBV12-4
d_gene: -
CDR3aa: CASSLLGGVGYTF
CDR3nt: TGTGCCAGCAGTTTACTGGGAGGCGTGGGCTACACCTTC

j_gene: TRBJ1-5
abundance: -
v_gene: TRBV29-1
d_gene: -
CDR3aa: CSVIAGASVNQPQHF
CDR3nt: TGCAGCGTGATCGCGGGGGCTTCGGTCAATCAGCCCCAGCATTTT

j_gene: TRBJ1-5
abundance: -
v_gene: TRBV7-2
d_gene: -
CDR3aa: CASSLAGANQPQHF
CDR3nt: TGTGCCAGCAGCTTAGCGGGGGCGAATCAGCCCCAGCATTTT

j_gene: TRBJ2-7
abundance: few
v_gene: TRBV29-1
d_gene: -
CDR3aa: CSVVVRTYEQYF
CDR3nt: TGCAGCGTTGTGGTCAGAACCTACGAGCAGTACTTC

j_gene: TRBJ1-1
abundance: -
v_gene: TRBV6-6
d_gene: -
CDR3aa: CASSSFGVTEAFF
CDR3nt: TGTGCCAGCAGTTCCTTTGGGGTAACTGAAGCTTTCTTT

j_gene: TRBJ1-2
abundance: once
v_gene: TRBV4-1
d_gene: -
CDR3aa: CASSQTGIYGYTF
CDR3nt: TGCGCCAGCAGCCAAACGGGGATCTATGGCTACACCTTC

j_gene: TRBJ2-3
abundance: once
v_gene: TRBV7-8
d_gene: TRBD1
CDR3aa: CASSDDRGQATGTDTQYF
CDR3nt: TGTGCCAGCAGCGACGACAGGGGGCAAGCTACCGGCACAGATACGCAGTATTTT

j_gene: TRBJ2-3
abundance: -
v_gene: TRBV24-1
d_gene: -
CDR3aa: CATSDFADNTDTQYF
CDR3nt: TGTGCCACCAGTGATTTTGCAGACAACACAGATACGCAGTATTTT

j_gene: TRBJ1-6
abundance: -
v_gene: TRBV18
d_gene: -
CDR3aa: CASSPGSSYNSPLHF
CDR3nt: TGTGCCAGCTCCCCAGGGAGCTCCTATAATTCACCCCTCCACTTT

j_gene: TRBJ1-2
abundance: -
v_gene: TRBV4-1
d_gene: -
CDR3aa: CASSQDLGNYGYTF
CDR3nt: TGCGCCAGCAGCCAAGATCTGGGGAACTATGGCTACACCTTC

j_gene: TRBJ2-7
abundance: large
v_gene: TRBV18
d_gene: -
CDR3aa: CASSPPGSFYEQYF
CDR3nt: TGTGCCAGCTCACCCCCCGGCAGCTTCTACGAGCAGTACTTC

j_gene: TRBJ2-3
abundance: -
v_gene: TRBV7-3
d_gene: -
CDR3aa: CASSSSVTDTQYF
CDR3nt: TGTGCCAGCAGCTCTAGTGTCACAGATACGCAGTATTTT